The entry below describes one T cell receptor (beta chain). This entry is derived from a study of T cell changes during pregnancy in multiple sclerosis. V dropped 1 base and J dropped 9; count of bases not matched to a gene: 8. CDR1 and CDR2 (germline): LGHNT, FRNRAP. The CDR3 contains 15 residues. The table came from immunoSEQ multiplex PCR; TCRdb's copy has only in-frame clones and leaves some out. The sample contains about 67,000 clones, approximately 90% of which appear only once. The sample in question was peripheral blood, obtained in the second trimester of pregnancy. The TCR sequence derives from a female donor with multiple sclerosis, enrolled in a pregnancy study. The chain recombines TRBV12-5 with TRBJ2-1, with 8 bases fitting TRBD2. For the CDR3, the DNA is TGTGCTAGTGGTTTGGGGACTAGCAATTGGAGTGAGCAGTTCTTC. Protein sequence: CASGLGTSNWSEQFF. Variable domain in full (rest from reference TRBV12-5 and TRBJ2-1): DARVTQTPRHKVTEMGQEVTMRCQPILGHNTVFWYRQTMMQGLELLAYFRNRAPLDDSGMPKDRFSAEMPDATLATLKIQPSEPRDSAVYFCASGLGTSNWSEQFFGPGTRLTVL.